This is a list of T cell receptor beta chains from one sample in a study of blood T cell repertoires in COVID-19. The data were produced by immunoSEQ multiplex PCR, yet TCRdb's version contains in-frame clones alone and is incomplete. The table has around 53,000 clones, about 76% seen once. The specimen was peripheral blood. Every receptor here comes from a man between 45 and 60 years old with active or convalescent COVID-19. Both conserved end residues are part of each CDR3. Fields, in order: clone size, CDR3 length, D gene, J gene, V gene, CDR3 DNA, CDR3 protein. D genes are given only for firm matches. Clone size appears in some rows only: once, few, many, or a class for an expanded clone.

abundance: NA
len: 14
d_gene: TRBD1
j_gene: TRBJ1-5
v_gene: TRBV18
CDR3nt: TGTGCCAGCTCACCAGACAGGGGGGAATGGCCCCAGCATTTT
CDR3aa: CASSPDRGEWPQHF

abundance: NA
len: 17
d_gene: TRBD2
j_gene: TRBJ2-3
v_gene: TRBV4-2
CDR3nt: TGTGCCAGCAGCCAAGGGACTAGCGGGGGGGCCACAGATACGCAGTATTTT
CDR3aa: CASSQGTSGGATDTQYF

abundance: once
len: 14
d_gene: NA
j_gene: TRBJ1-4
v_gene: TRBV30
CDR3nt: TGTGCCTGGAGTGTGGGGGGGGCTAATGAAAAACTGTTTTTT
CDR3aa: CAWSVGGANEKLFF

abundance: once
len: 15
d_gene: TRBD2
j_gene: TRBJ2-3
v_gene: TRBV11-3
CDR3nt: TGTGCCAGCAGCGCGGGGGGGCAGAGTACAGATACGCAGTATTTT
CDR3aa: CASSAGGQSTDTQYF

abundance: NA
len: 20
d_gene: TRBD2
j_gene: TRBJ2-2
v_gene: TRBV9
CDR3nt: TGTGCCAGCAGCCATCTTCCCGGGACTAGCGGGTCCCCGGGCACCGGGGAGCTGTTTTTT
CDR3aa: CASSHLPGTSGSPGTGELFF

abundance: NA
len: 11
d_gene: NA
j_gene: TRBJ2-5
v_gene: TRBV12-5
CDR3nt: TGTGCTAGTGGTTTCGGAGAGACCCAGTACTTC
CDR3aa: CASGFGETQYF

abundance: NA
len: 16
d_gene: TRBD1
j_gene: TRBJ1-4
v_gene: TRBV18
CDR3nt: TGTGCCAGCTCGTCGGGACAGGGGGTAACTAATGAAAAACTGTTTTTT
CDR3aa: CASSSGQGVTNEKLFF

abundance: once
len: 15
d_gene: NA
j_gene: TRBJ2-5
v_gene: TRBV14
CDR3nt: TGTGCCAGCAACCCGAGGGCAGGGAGGCGAGAGACCCAGTACTTC
CDR3aa: CASNPRAGRRETQYF

abundance: NA
len: 14
d_gene: NA
j_gene: TRBJ1-1
v_gene: TRBV5-1
CDR3nt: TGCGCCAGCAGCTTGGCCAGGGCGAACACTGAAGCTTTCTTT
CDR3aa: CASSLARANTEAFF

abundance: few
len: 16
d_gene: NA
j_gene: TRBJ1-3
v_gene: TRBV3-1/TRBV3-2
CDR3nt: TGTGCCAGCAGCCCTCCCCCCGACTACTCTGGAAACACCATATATTTT
CDR3aa: CASSPPPDYSGNTIYF

abundance: few
len: 13
d_gene: TRBD1
j_gene: TRBJ1-4
v_gene: TRBV5-6
CDR3nt: TGTGCCAGCAGCTTCGGGACAGCTGAAAAACTGTTTTTT
CDR3aa: CASSFGTAEKLFF

abundance: once
len: 13
d_gene: TRBD1
j_gene: TRBJ1-2
v_gene: TRBV28
CDR3nt: TGTGCCAGCACTTGGGGACAGAACTATGGCTACACCTTC
CDR3aa: CASTWGQNYGYTF

abundance: NA
len: 11
d_gene: NA
j_gene: TRBJ2-5
v_gene: TRBV20-1
CDR3nt: TGCAGTGCTAGCGGTCAAGAGACCCAGTACTTC
CDR3aa: CSASGQETQYF

abundance: NA
len: 14
d_gene: NA
j_gene: TRBJ1-4
v_gene: TRBV3-1/TRBV3-2
CDR3nt: TGTGCCAGCAGCCAATCCCGTCGGAATGAAAAACTGTTTTTT
CDR3aa: CASSQSRRNEKLFF

abundance: NA
len: 15
d_gene: NA
j_gene: TRBJ1-2
v_gene: TRBV14
CDR3nt: TGTGCCAGCAGCTCCCGGAACAGGGTCCCCTATGGCTACACCTTC
CDR3aa: CASSSRNRVPYGYTF

abundance: NA
len: 14
d_gene: NA
j_gene: TRBJ2-1
v_gene: TRBV5-1
CDR3nt: TGCGCCAGCAGCTTGGTAGCAGGGGACCATGAGCAGTTCTTC
CDR3aa: CASSLVAGDHEQFF